These T cell receptor beta chains were read from a single sample in a study of vaccination and CD4 T cells after COVID-19. Their recognized antigens are unknown. TCRdb fed the PCR reads into MiXCR, producing one record per CDR3 protein. The table records tens of thousands of distinct CDR3 sequences, around 41% of them present only once. The material was CD4+ T cells from blood, cultured in vitro, obtained about 7 months after SARS-CoV-2 vaccination. The receptor set was obtained from a human donor who had recovered from COVID-19. Both conserved end residues are part of each CDR3. A D gene is named only where the DNA matches it firmly. Not all rows give a size; the values are once, few, many and, for expanded clones, a class.

d_call	clone_size	v_call	j_call	cdr3_nt	cdr3_aa
-	-	TRBV10-3	TRBJ2-3	TGTGCCACCAGTGAGTCCAGCGCCTCTGGCACAGATACGCAGTATTTT	CATSESSASGTDTQYF
TRBD2	few	TRBV5-4	TRBJ2-5	TGTGCCAGCAGCTCCAGGACTAGCGGGAGTGAGACCCAGTACTTC	CASSSRTSGSETQYF
TRBD2	few	TRBV7-2	TRBJ2-1	TGTGCCAGCAGCTTAAAGGCGGGTAGCGGGAGGGCCCACCGGGGGCAGTTCTTC	CASSLKAGSGRAHRGQFF
-	-	TRBV6-5	TRBJ2-5	TGTGCCAGCAGTTCGGCCGGGGTGACCCAGTACTTC	CASSSAGVTQYF
-	-	TRBV20-1	TRBJ2-3	TGCAGTGCTAGAGATCCTTCTAGGGCGCAGGAGGATATGCAGTATTTT	CSARDPSRAQEDMQYF
-	-	TRBV5-4	TRBJ2-2	TGTGCCAGCAGCTTGGAACTTAACACCGGGGAGCTGTTTTTT	CASSLELNTGELFF
TRBD1	-	TRBV28	TRBJ1-5	TGTGCCAGCAGTACGGACAGGGGCCATCAGCCCCAGCATTTT	CASSTDRGHQPQHF
-	once	TRBV6-1	TRBJ2-3	TGTGCCAGCAGTGAAGAACAGAACACAGATACGCAGTATTTT	CASSEEQNTDTQYF
-	few	TRBV15	TRBJ1-2	TGTGCCACCAGCAGAGAACAAACCTATGGCTACACCTTC	CATSREQTYGYTF
-	-	TRBV7-2	TRBJ2-3	TGTGCCAGCAGCTTAATGACTAGCACAGATACGCAGTATTTT	CASSLMTSTDTQYF
TRBD2	-	TRBV20-1	TRBJ2-3	TGCAGTGCTAGAACTTTACGGACTAGCGGGAGATCCGATACGCAGTATTTT	CSARTLRTSGRSDTQYF
-	few	TRBV7-9	TRBJ2-3	TGTGCCAGCAGCTCCCAAACAGATACGCAGTATTTT	CASSSQTDTQYF
-	once	TRBV28	TRBJ2-3	TGTGCCAGCTGGCAGACAGCCCGCTATACGCAGTATTTT	CASWQTARYTQYF
-	few	TRBV19	TRBJ1-6	TGTGCCAGTAGTATTCAAGGGGACGGTTCACCCCTCCACTTT	CASSIQGDGSPLHF
-	-	TRBV20-1	TRBJ2-6	TGCAGTGCTAATAGGGGGTCTTTCTCTGGGGCCAACGTCCTGACTTTC	CSANRGSFSGANVLTF
-	-	TRBV18	TRBJ1-2	TGTGCCAGCTCACCACAGGAGGGGCGCCGGAACTATGGCTACACCTTC	CASSPQEGRRNYGYTF
-	-	TRBV25-1	TRBJ2-3	TGTGCCAGCACTTGGGGGAGGAGCACAGATACGCAGTATTTT	CASTWGRSTDTQYF
TRBD1	-	TRBV2	TRBJ1-6	TGTGCCAGCGGGAGGGACAGGTCTTCACCCCCCCACTTT	CASGRDRSSPPHF
-	few	TRBV20-1	TRBJ2-1	TGCAGTGCTAGCGGCGTCCCTTCAAGCTCCTACAATGAGCAGTTCTTC	CSASGVPSSSYNEQFF
-	-	TRBV6-2/TRBV6-3	TRBJ2-5	TGTGCCAGCAGTTACGAGTACCAAGAGACCCAGTACTTC	CASSYEYQETQYF
TRBD1	few	TRBV19	TRBJ2-7	TGTGCCAGTAGTGAACAGGGGGCCTCCTACGAGCAGTACTTC	CASSEQGASYEQYF
-	-	TRBV27	TRBJ1-1	TGTGCCAGCAGTTTATCGTTTTCTAGGAACACTGAAGCTTTCTTT	CASSLSFSRNTEAFF
-	-	TRBV4-1	TRBJ1-1	TGCGCCAGCAGCCAACCCACGACAGGATATGAAGCTTTCTTT	CASSQPTTGYEAFF
-	-	TRBV19	TRBJ1-5	TGTGCCAGTAGTATGTCCGGGGCCAATCAGCCCCAGCATTTT	CASSMSGANQPQHF
-	few	TRBV21-1	TRBJ2-7	TGTGCCAGCAGCAACTGGGCGGGAGGCTACGAGCAGTACTTC	CASSNWAGGYEQYF
TRBD1	-	TRBV2	TRBJ1-5	TGTGCCAGCAAATATGGACAGGCCAATCAGCCCCAGCATTTT	CASKYGQANQPQHF
-	-	TRBV2	TRBJ2-3	TGTGCCAGCAGTCAGCGGACTAGCACAGATACGCAGTATTTT	CASSQRTSTDTQYF
TRBD2	-	TRBV28	TRBJ2-7	TGTGCCAGCAGTCCAGCTAGCGGGAGCTACGAGCAGTACTTC	CASSPASGSYEQYF
-	-	TRBV28	TRBJ1-1	TGTGCCAGCCTCCCCCCCAGGTCAGTCATAAACACTGAAGCTTTCTTT	CASLPPRSVINTEAFF
-	-	TRBV5-1	TRBJ1-1	TGCGCCAGCAGCTTGGATGGCTCCAGGAACACTGAAGCTTTCTTT	CASSLDGSRNTEAFF
-	-	TRBV19	TRBJ1-3	TGTGCCAGTACTGGGACCGGAAACACCATATATTTT	CASTGTGNTIYF
TRBD1	few	TRBV20-1	TRBJ1-2	TGCAGTGCGGGACAGGGAACTAACTATGGCTACACCTTC	CSAGQGTNYGYTF
TRBD1	few	TRBV20-1	TRBJ2-7	TGCAGTGCCCCGACAGGGTACAACTACGAGCAGTACTTC	CSAPTGYNYEQYF
-	once	TRBV18	TRBJ2-1	TGTGCCAGCTCACCACCGAACCCGCTTGGTGAGCAGTTCTTC	CASSPPNPLGEQFF
TRBD1	-	TRBV19	TRBJ1-2	TGTGCCAGTAGTATCGGGACAGGGAACTATGGCTACACCTTC	CASSIGTGNYGYTF
TRBD1	-	TRBV20-1	TRBJ2-3	TGCAGTGCTAGCCCCCAGGACAGGGGTTTGACAGATACGCAGTATTTT	CSASPQDRGLTDTQYF
-	-	TRBV20-1	TRBJ2-6	TGCAGTGCCTCAGGGGTGACTGGGGCCAACGTCCTGACTTTC	CSASGVTGANVLTF
-	few	TRBV7-8	TRBJ1-6	TGTGCCAGCACCCTCCCCGGCAGGGGAGGCGGTTCACCCCTCCACTTT	CASTLPGRGGGSPLHF
TRBD1	few	TRBV6-1	TRBJ2-3	TGTGCCACCGGGGAGGGACAGGGGGCAGATACGCAGTATTTT	CATGEGQGADTQYF
TRBD2	-	TRBV6-1	TRBJ2-3	TGTGCCAGCAGTATAACCACTAGCGGGGGAGATACGCAGTATTTT	CASSITTSGGDTQYF
-	-	TRBV6-2/TRBV6-3	TRBJ2-7	TGTGCCAGCATGTACGGGAGACTCTCCTACGAGCAGTACTTC	CASMYGRLSYEQYF
-	few	TRBV7-3	TRBJ2-3	TGTGCCAGCAGCTCAGGGTCAGATACGCAGTATTTT	CASSSGSDTQYF
-	-	TRBV28	TRBJ2-2	TGTGCCAGCAGTTTCCCGACCGAGCGGACCGGGGAGCTGTTTTTT	CASSFPTERTGELFF
TRBD2	few	TRBV20-1	TRBJ2-7	TGCAGTGCTAGACCCGCCCGGCGGGGGAGCTCCTACGAGCAGTACTTC	CSARPARRGSSYEQYF
-	-	TRBV6-1	TRBJ2-7	TGTGCCAGCAGTACATCCACCTACGAGCAGTACTTC	CASSTSTYEQYF
-	-	TRBV7-9	TRBJ2-2	TGTGCCAGCAGCTTCGGGGGGACAGAGTCTACCGGGGAGCTGTTTTTT	CASSFGGTESTGELFF
TRBD2	once	TRBV28	TRBJ2-7	TGTGCCAGCAGTTTTGAGGCTAGCGGGAGCTACGAGCAGTACTTC	CASSFEASGSYEQYF